This T cell receptor (beta chain) was sequenced in a study of T and B cells in COVID-19 patients. Overall study results and limits: Active COVID-19 showed highly clonal TRB repertoires; recovery showed diversity and richness above healthy donors. No sequencing was yet done of CD4+, regulatory or CD8+ subsets, or of SARS-CoV-2-responsive or tetramer+ sorted cells.

This clonotype turned up a few times. Antigen unknown. V lost 7 bases and J lost 0, with 16 bases in between. This CDR3 comprises 16 residues. The germline V gene encodes CDR1 MNHNY and CDR2 SVGAGI (reference sequence). BIOMED2 TRB-A/B primer pools were used in multiplex TRB PCR. MiXCR, applied by TCRdb to the multiplex PCR reads, yields one record per CDR3 protein. The sample lists 15,000 to 20,000 distinct CDR3 sequences, around a third seen once, with 15% to 20% in the top ten. Each TRB amplification used about 220-500 ng of genomic DNA from blood. The chain uses TRBV6-6 and TRBJ1-3; D is perhaps TRBD1 (5 bases). Sequencing used blood. The TCR originated in a human donor with active COVID-19. This CDR3 reads CASTLLMRGSGNTIYF. CDR3 in DNA: TGTGCCAGCACCCTACTGATGAGGGGCTCTGGAAACACCATATATTTT.